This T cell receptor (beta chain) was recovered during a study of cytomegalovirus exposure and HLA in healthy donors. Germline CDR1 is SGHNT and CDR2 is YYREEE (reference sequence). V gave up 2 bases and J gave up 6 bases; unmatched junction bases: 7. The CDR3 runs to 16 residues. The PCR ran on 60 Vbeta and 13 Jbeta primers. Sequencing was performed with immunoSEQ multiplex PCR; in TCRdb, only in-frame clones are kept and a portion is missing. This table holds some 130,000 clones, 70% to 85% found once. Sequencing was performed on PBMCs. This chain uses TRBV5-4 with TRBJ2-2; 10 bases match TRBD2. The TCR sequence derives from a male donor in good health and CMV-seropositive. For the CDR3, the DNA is TGTGCCAGCAGCTTAACAGCGGGGGGGCCCCCCGGGGAGCTGTTTTTT. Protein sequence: CASSLTAGGPPGELFF.